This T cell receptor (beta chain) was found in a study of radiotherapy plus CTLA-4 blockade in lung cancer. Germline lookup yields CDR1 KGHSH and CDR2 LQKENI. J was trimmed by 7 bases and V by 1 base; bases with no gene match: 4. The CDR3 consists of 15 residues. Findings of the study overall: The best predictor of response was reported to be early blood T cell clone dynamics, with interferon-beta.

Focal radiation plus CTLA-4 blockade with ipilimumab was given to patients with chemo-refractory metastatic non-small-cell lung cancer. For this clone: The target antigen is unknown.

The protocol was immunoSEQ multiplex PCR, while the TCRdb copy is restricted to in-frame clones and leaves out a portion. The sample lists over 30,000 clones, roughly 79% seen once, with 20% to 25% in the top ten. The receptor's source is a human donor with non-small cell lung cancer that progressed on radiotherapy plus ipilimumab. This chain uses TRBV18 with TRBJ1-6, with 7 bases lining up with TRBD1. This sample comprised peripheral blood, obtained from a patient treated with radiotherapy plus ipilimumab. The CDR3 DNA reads TGTGCCAGCTCACCACGGGAGACAGGGAATTCACCCCTCCACTTT. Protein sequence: CASSPRETGNSPLHF.